This T cell receptor (beta chain) was sequenced during a study of blood T cell repertoires in COVID-19 (dated by TCRdb to 2018 to 2021). A note on the overall study: Collaborator samples came from the United States, Italy and Spain and covered acute and convalescent phases of COVID-19. The repertoires were made available in a free public database intended to serve as a resource for research on the immune response to SARS-CoV-2. HLA class I and class II types, where available, came from metadata supplied by the sample provider rather than from assay-based typing. Nearly every sample came with metadata listing a de-identified subject ID, COVID-19 status, age in years and sex. The material from the prospective study consisted of cDNA or gDNA derived from T cells, B-cell-depleted T cells, or PBMCs. Deeply sampled blood TCRbeta repertoires from subjects exposed to, actively infected with, or recovered from COVID-19 were included in the dataset. The samples were drawn from two sources: the first 160 participants of the ongoing ImmuneRACE study, and fewer than 1,500 subjects contributed by 6 global collaborators.

The paper's findings and limits, for the study overall: Clinical and demographic metadata were provided uncurated, with the amount varying by source and participant.

This clone was observed a few times. Its antigen is unknown. No quality values exist for individual bases; no much larger clone is one base distant. In the same sample, other DNA sequences code for this CDR3. The immunoSEQ Assay, a bias-controlled multiplex PCR, was used to amplify TCRbeta CDR3 regions from genomic DNA. Per the source publication's procedure: Nucleated cell counts per sample were estimated from amplification of reference gene primers within the assay. To quantify the absolute abundance of each unique TCRbeta CDR3 rearrangement, sequence reads were collapsed and filtered. For each sample, productive Simpson clonality was calculated by taking the square root of Simpson's diversity index across productive rearrangements. In TCRdb, the immuneACCESS table is reduced to in-frame sequences with V and J assigned. These tables do not hold every clone; where another copy was compared, an unresolved V gene accounts for under half, and the others remain unexplained. V, J and clone size derive from that table, while D and trimming were established from the DNA sequence. For this sample there are over 150,000 clones; roughly 90% appear just once. The ten most abundant clones make up roughly 0.56% of the sample.

Deletion took 3 bases off V and 1 base off J, with a span of 3 bases between the germline ends. From cysteine to phenylalanine, the CDR3 is 13 amino acids long. Solely the CDR3 DNA is kept, with 39 bases framed from the first base. The germline V gene yields SGHNT for CDR1 and YENEEA for CDR2. Each collaborating institution followed its own protocols to collect whole blood in K2EDTA tubes. Collaborator samples were shipped for TCRbeta analysis as frozen whole blood, isolated PBMCs, or DNA extracted from either sample type. The source material was peripheral blood. The sequence derives from a man aged 45-65 years with acute or convalescent COVID-19. The sequence is built from TRBV11-3 and TRBJ2-2; confidence is insufficient to name the D gene. The DNA is as follows: TGTGCCAGCAGCTTTCGGAACACCGGGGAGCTGTTTTTT. It translates as CASSFRNTGELFF.